The rows below give T cell receptor beta chains drawn from one sample of a study of shared T cell receptors in the human thymus. Generated by immunoSEQ multiplex PCR, the TCRdb table keeps only in-frame clones and is missing some. The sample has some 720,000 clones, 70% to 90% seen once. These same records also appear under a second study, on human thymus T cells.

The sequencing input was thymocytes. These TCRs come from a boy in the first two years of life with a congenital heart defect. Each CDR3 is given with its conserved first and last residue. The D gene is left open where the match is weak. The listing skips clone size in some rows; elsewhere it reads once, few, many or a size class.

cdr3_nt	cdr3_aa	v_call	j_call	d_call	clone_size
TGCGCCAGCAGCTTGGGGGGGCAGGTAATCCTCAATGAGCAGTTCTTC	CASSLGGQVILNEQFF	TRBV5-1	TRBJ2-1	-	-
TGTGCCACCAGCAGAGAACTTGCGGGACAGGGCTCCTACGAGCAGTACTTC	CATSRELAGQGSYEQYF	TRBV15	TRBJ2-7	TRBD1	-
TGTGCCAGCAGCTCGTGGCCGGAGGGGTCGGGATTTTTATCTGGAAACACCATATATTTT	CASSSWPEGSGFLSGNTIYF	TRBV4-2	TRBJ1-3	-	-
TGTGCCAGCAGCGTAGGTTTGTTGAGGGGGAAGGGCTACGAGCAGTACTTC	CASSVGLLRGKGYEQYF	TRBV9	TRBJ2-7	-	-
TGTGCCAGCAGCTTAGGAGTATACGAGCAGTACTTC	CASSLGVYEQYF	TRBV11-2	TRBJ2-7	-	few
TGTGCCAGCAGTTCAGGACAGAACGAAAAGGCTGGAAACACCATATATTTT	CASSSGQNEKAGNTIYF	TRBV5-6	TRBJ1-3	-	-
TGTGCCAGCTCACCAACGCGGACGGAGGCCTACGAGCAGTACTTC	CASSPTRTEAYEQYF	TRBV18	TRBJ2-7	-	-
TGTGCCAGCAGTGAAGCGCTGACTTGGGGTAGCGGAAACACCGGGGAGCTGTTTTTT	CASSEALTWGSGNTGELFF	TRBV2	TRBJ2-2	-	few
TGCGCCAGCAGCCAAGGGGCAGGGGTGGGCTACACCTTC	CASSQGAGVGYTF	TRBV4-3	TRBJ1-2	-	-
TGTGCCAGCAGTGAAGGGACTAGCGGGATGGAGACCCAGTACTTC	CASSEGTSGMETQYF	TRBV2	TRBJ2-5	TRBD2	-
TGTGCCAGCAGCAACAGGGGCGGTGAGCAGTACTTC	CASSNRGGEQYF	TRBV7-3	TRBJ2-7	TRBD1	-
TGTGCAGCAGGGGCCCACAGGTACAATGAGCAGTTCTTC	CAAGAHRYNEQFF	TRBV6-5	TRBJ2-1	-	-
TGTGCCAGCAGCTTGGAGCGTTGGAATAGCAATCAGCCCCAGCATTTT	CASSLERWNSNQPQHF	TRBV5-8	TRBJ1-5	-	-
TGTGCCACCAGGAGTAGGGGTCCTAGGGGCACAGATACGCAGTATTTT	CATRSRGPRGTDTQYF	TRBV15	TRBJ2-3	-	-
TGCGCCAGCAGCCAAGGAGGGACTAGCGCATCAGATACGCAGTATTTT	CASSQGGTSASDTQYF	TRBV4-3	TRBJ2-3	TRBD2	-
TGTGCCAGCAGCTTAGGGAGAGCGGGAGGGGAGACCCAGTACTTC	CASSLGRAGGETQYF	TRBV7-8	TRBJ2-5	TRBD2	-
TGCGCCAGCTCCGGGACTCTTAACACCGGGGAGCTGTTTTTT	CASSGTLNTGELFF	TRBV23-1	TRBJ2-2	-	-
TGTGCCAGCAGTTTAAGGGCGCAAAGGGGGTTAAGGGCCCCCTACGAGCAGTACTTC	CASSLRAQRGLRAPYEQYF	TRBV27	TRBJ2-7	-	-
TGTGCCAGCAGCTTAGGACTAGCGGGAGTCTCCTACGAGCAGTACTTC	CASSLGLAGVSYEQYF	TRBV7-6	TRBJ2-7	TRBD2	-
TGTGCCAGCAGCTTAGGGCTAGATACGCAGTATTTT	CASSLGLDTQYF	TRBV7-9	TRBJ2-3	-	-
TGCGCCAGCAGCGGCGGGAGGTACAATGAGCAGTTCTTC	CASSGGRYNEQFF	TRBV5-1	TRBJ2-1	TRBD2	-
TGTGCCAGCAGTTTATCCCAACTAGCGGGAGATACCGATACGCAGTATTTT	CASSLSQLAGDTDTQYF	TRBV7-8	TRBJ2-3	TRBD2	-
TGTGCCAGCAGCCCGCAGACGAGGGCGCGGACAGATACGCAGTATTTT	CASSPQTRARTDTQYF	TRBV7-6	TRBJ2-3	-	-
TGTGCCAGCAGTTACTCGAGAGGCCAGCGGCACGAGCAGTACTTC	CASSYSRGQRHEQYF	TRBV6-5	TRBJ2-7	-	once
TGTGCCAGCAGCTTAAGACTAGCAGGATACAATGAGCAGTTCTTC	CASSLRLAGYNEQFF	TRBV7-2	TRBJ2-1	TRBD2	-
TGTGCCAGCAGACACGCCGAACGGACAGGGGGAAGCGGCGAAAAACTGTTTTTT	CASRHAERTGGSGEKLFF	TRBV25-1	TRBJ1-4	TRBD1	-
TGTGCCAGCAGCCCGAGGCGGCCGGAGAAGCAGTTCTTC	CASSPRRPEKQFF	TRBV4-2	TRBJ2-1	-	-
TGTGCCAGCAGCCTCGAGGTGTCGGAGGAGAGCACAGATACGCAGTATTTT	CASSLEVSEESTDTQYF	TRBV5-4	TRBJ2-3	-	-
TGTGCCAGCAGTACTTTGCGGGGAGGGCCCTCCTACGAGCAGTACTTC	CASSTLRGGPSYEQYF	TRBV28	TRBJ2-7	TRBD2	-
TGTGCCAGCAGTTTATCCTCCGCGGGTTGTAAAGGATCTACCTACGAGCAGTACTTC	CASSLSSAGCKGSTYEQYF	TRBV27	TRBJ2-7	-	-
TGTGCCAGCAGCCCGGGACTTTATAACACTGAAGCTTTCTTT	CASSPGLYNTEAFF	TRBV14	TRBJ1-1	-	-
TGTGCCAGCAGATCCAGCGAGAACACCGGGGAGCTGTTTTTT	CASRSSENTGELFF	TRBV7-2	TRBJ2-2	-	-
TGTGCTAGCAGCTACGCGAGGGACAGGGGTATCGGCTACACCTTC	CASSYARDRGIGYTF	TRBV7-7	TRBJ1-2	TRBD1	-
TGCAGCGTTGAGGCGGGACAGGGCCACGAGCAGTACTTC	CSVEAGQGHEQYF	TRBV29-1	TRBJ2-7	TRBD1	-
TGTGCCAGCAGCGTAACCCTCGGACAGCCGGGCTTTACTGAAGCTTTCTTT	CASSVTLGQPGFTEAFF	TRBV9	TRBJ1-1	-	-
TGTGCCAGCAGCCAGACACAGGGGCCCGTATTGGCTGAAGCTTTCTTT	CASSQTQGPVLAEAFF	TRBV4-2	TRBJ1-1	TRBD1	-
TGTGCCATCCAGACAGGGAACTACGAGCAGTACTTC	CAIQTGNYEQYF	TRBV6-1	TRBJ2-7	TRBD1	-
TGTGCCAGCTCACCTACAGGGGGCGAGTGGGGCTACACCTTC	CASSPTGGEWGYTF	TRBV27	TRBJ1-2	TRBD1	-
TGTGCCAGCTCACCCCTCGTAAAACGACTAGGCAGCACCATATATTTT	CASSPLVKRLGSTIYF	TRBV18	TRBJ1-3	-	once
TGTGCCAGCTCACCACCGGGGGCTAAAGCCAAAAACATTCAGTACTTC	CASSPPGAKAKNIQYF	TRBV18	TRBJ2-4	-	-
TGTGCCAGCAGCCACGGACTAGCGGGGTGGGAGACCCAGTACTTC	CASSHGLAGWETQYF	TRBV7-2	TRBJ2-5	TRBD2	-
TGTGCCAGCAGCCCCCGGCGGGCCAATGAGCAGTTCTTC	CASSPRRANEQFF	TRBV21-1	TRBJ2-1	-	-
TGTGCTAGCAGTCCGGACAGGGCATTAGGGGAGACCCAGTACTTC	CASSPDRALGETQYF	TRBV7-7	TRBJ2-5	TRBD1	-
TGTGCCAGTAGAGGTCCGGGACAGGGCACCTACGAGCAGTACTTC	CASRGPGQGTYEQYF	TRBV19	TRBJ2-7	TRBD1	few
TGTGCCAGCAGTTCACAACAGGGGGCCGGGGAGACCCAGTACTTC	CASSSQQGAGETQYF	TRBV27	TRBJ2-5	TRBD1	once